This entry lists 23 T cell receptor beta chains sequenced from one sample in a study of regulatory T cells. Points from the study as a whole: In CD3G-deficient patients, conventional CD4+ T cells were enriched for hydrophobic CDR3 residues at positions 6 and 7.

The primer mix had 52 TRBV and 13 TRBJ primers. Profiling relied on immunoSEQ multiplex PCR, and the TCRdb table lists in-frame clones only, not all of them. The table shows nearly 30,000 clones, with approximately 90% occurring only once. These receptors have no known antigen. Sequences were obtained from conventional CD4+ T cells sorted from blood. All receptors come from a young adult with CD3G deficiency.

The gene calls are TRBV5-1 and TRBJ2-6, with 14 positions matching TRBD2. The V gene's germline CDR1 is SGHRS and CDR2 YFSETQ. V lost 4 bases and J lost 0; bases outside the gene matches: 6. The CDR3 is 19 residues long. CDR3: CASSPRGTSGSSGANVLTF. CDR3 nucleotides: TGCGCCAGCAGCCCCAGGGGGACTAGCGGGAGCTCTGGGGCCAACGTCCTGACTTTC.

The chain recombines TRBV6-6 with TRBJ2-1; D possibly corresponds to TRBD1 (6 bases). The CDR3 is made up of 14 amino acids. V was pared by 5 bases and J by 2 bases, with 10 bases between. Germline CDR1 is MNHNY and CDR2 is SVGAGI (reference sequence). The CDR3 protein is CASSAQGPYNEQFF. The CDR3 DNA reads as TGTGCCAGCAGTGCACAGGGTCCCTACAATGAGCAGTTCTTC.

The chain recombines TRBV19 with TRBJ1-3, with D unresolved. Germline CDR1 is LNHDA and CDR2 is SQIVND (reference sequence). The CDR3 contains 12 residues. Trimming pared 7 bases from V and 3 bases from J, leaving 7 bases between. CDR3 loop: CASIGFGNTIYF. CDR3 nucleotides: TGTGCCAGTATTGGGTTTGGAAACACCATATATTTT. Combining the CDR3 with reference TRBV19 and TRBJ1-3 gives the whole variable domain DGGITQSPKYLFRKEGQNVTLSCEQNLNHDAMYWYRQDPGQGLRLIYYSQIVNDFQKGDIAEGYSVSREKKESFPLTVTSAQKNPTAFYLCASIGFGNTIYFGEGSWLTVV.

This sequence joins TRBV6-5 and TRBJ2-2; 7 positions agree with TRBD1. The ends lost 4 bases at V and 5 bases at J; junction bases unmatched: 7. The CDR3 length is 15 residues. Per germline, CDR1 MNHEY and CDR2 SVGAGI. The CDR3 loop is CASSFRGTPTGELFF. As DNA, the CDR3 is TGTGCCAGCAGTTTCAGGGGGACGCCTACCGGGGAGCTGTTTTTT.

The rearrangement links TRBV23-1 to TRBJ2-3; 12 nucleotides agree with TRBD2. Being an ORF, TRBV23-1 has a function that is uncertain. Trimming removed 3 bases from V and 3 bases from J; junction bases left unmatched: 16. The CDR3 totals 20 residues. The CDR3 loop is CASSHLGLAGKFGGTDTQYF. CDR3 bases: TGCGCCAGCAGTCACCTTGGACTAGCGGGAAAGTTTGGTGGGACAGATACGCAGTATTTT.

This chain joins TRBV11-3 and TRBJ2-2; 8 bases map to TRBD1. The germline CDR1 and CDR2 sequences are SGHNT and YENEEA. The CDR3 is 16 amino acids. After removal of 3 bases from V and 1 base from J, the junction contained 4 bases not matched to a gene. CDR3 residues: CASSLGGTGNTGELFF. CDR3 nucleotides: TGTGCCAGCAGCTTGGGTGGGACAGGGAACACCGGGGAGCTGTTTTTT.

V usage is TRBV5-6 and J usage is TRBJ1-6, with D perhaps matching TRBD1 (6 bases). Trimming removed 1 base from V and 7 bases from J, with 18 bases in between. The CDR3 loop spans 17 amino acids. Germline CDR1 reads SGHDT; CDR2 reads YYEEEE. CDR3 in amino acids: CASSLSTGSTHNSPLHF. The CDR3 coding sequence is TGTGCCAGCAGCTTGTCGACAGGAAGTACTCACAATTCACCCCTCCACTTT.

The rearrangement links TRBV25-1 to TRBJ2-1; 12 nucleotides line up with TRBD2. V gave up 3 bases and J gave up 7 bases; unmatched junction bases: 4. Germline V lookup: CDR1 MGHDK, CDR2 SYGVNS. The CDR3 is 15 residues long. The CDR3 sequence is CASSEASGRGNEQFF. The CDR3 coding sequence is TGTGCCAGCAGTGAGGCTAGCGGGAGGGGAAATGAGCAGTTCTTC.

The CDR3 sequence: CASSEQGFYGYTF. Written as DNA, the CDR3 is TGCGCCAGCTCGGAACAGGGTTTCTATGGCTACACCTTC. The chain carries TRBV5-1 and TRBJ1-2, with D maybe TRBD1 (6 bases). CDR3 length: 13 amino acids. Germline values: CDR1 SGHRS, CDR2 YFSETQ. The V gene lost 7 bases and the J gene lost 4 bases, with 14 bases spanning the gap. The full variable domain, in which reference TRBV5-1 and TRBJ1-2 provide the parts outside the CDR3, is KAGVTQTPRYLIKTRGQQVTLSCSPISGHRSVSWYQQTPGQGLQFLFEYFSETQRNKGNFPGRFSGRQFSNSRSEMNVSTLELGDSALYLCASSEQGFYGYTFGSGTRLTVV.

The chain employs TRBV6-1 and TRBJ2-4; TRBD1 matches at 11 bases. This CDR3 has 15 amino acids. Germline V gene sequence: CDR1 MNHNS, CDR2 SASEGT. Unmatched junction bases numbered 7, after V lost 6 bases and J lost 6 bases. The CDR3 sequence: CASRGQGAPGNIQYF. Written as DNA, the CDR3 is TGTGCCAGCAGAGGACAGGGGGCGCCTGGAAACATTCAGTACTTC.

The rearrangement uses TRBV10-1 and TRBJ1-6; maybe TRBD1 (6 bases). V lost 10 bases, J lost 7 bases, and 17 bases lay in between. Germline V gene sequence: CDR1 WNHNN, CDR2 SYGVQD (reference sequence). The CDR3 has 14 amino acids. The CDR3 loop is CAISRGSDNSPLHF. The DNA of the CDR3 is TGCGCCATTTCAAGGGGGAGCGACAATTCACCCCTCCACTTT.

CDR3 DNA sequence: TGCGCCAGCAGCCCGGGACTAGCGGGAGTTACTGAGCAGTTCTTC. It yields the protein CASSPGLAGVTEQFF. The chain joins TRBV5-1 to TRBJ2-1, with 14 bases identical to TRBD2. The CDR3 is made up of 15 amino acids. V gave up 4 bases and J gave up 9 bases; unmatched junction bases: 6. Germline V gives CDR1 SGHRS, CDR2 YFSETQ.

The chain carries TRBV11-2 and TRBJ2-7; D remains unclear. Trimming took 0 bases from V and 9 from J, leaving 12 bases between them. The CDR3 has 13 residues. Germline-derived CDR1 and CDR2 are SGHAT and FQNNGV. The CDR3 DNA reads TGTGCCAGCAGCTTAGATCGGGCAGCTGGGCAGTACGTC. Translating it yields CASSLDRAAGQYV.

The V call is TRBV18, the J call TRBJ1-1; D unresolved. This CDR3 spans 14 amino acids. Germline V gene lookup returns CDR1 KGHSH and CDR2 LQKENI. V was clipped by 4 bases and J by 1 base, with 10 bases between them. CDR3 bases: TGTGCCAGCTCACGCTCCGAGAAGAACACTGAAGCTTTCTTT. Its translation is CASSRSEKNTEAFF.

The rearrangement links TRBV27 to TRBJ2-5; D possibly corresponds to TRBD1 (5 bases). Per germline, CDR1 MNHEY and CDR2 SMNVEV (reference sequence). V lost 2 bases and J 7 bases, leaving 14 bases between the germline ends. The CDR3 is made up of 14 amino acids. CDR3 sequence (DNA): TGTGCCAGCAGTTTAAGGCAGGGATGGGCGACCCAGTACTTC. Translation gives CASSLRQGWATQYF.

The genes are TRBV2 and TRBJ1-1, with D possibly TRBD1 on 5 matching bases. The germline V gene encodes CDR1 SNHLY and CDR2 FYNNEI. CDR3 length: 15 amino acids. Trimming shortened V by 3 bases and J by 4 bases, and 15 bases separated the two germline ends. The CDR3 DNA reads as TGTGCCAGCAGTGACCAGGGCGCCCCCCCCACTGAAGCTTTCTTT. It encodes CASSDQGAPPTEAFF.

V and J are TRBV6-5 and TRBJ2-7, with D uncertain. The CDR3 is made up of 15 amino acids. Trimming shortened V by 0 bases and J by 3 bases, and 12 bases separated the two germline ends. Per the germline V gene, CDR1 is MNHEY and CDR2 is SVGAGI. CDR3 region: CASSYSPSPSYEQYF. CDR3 sequence (DNA): TGTGCCAGCAGTTACTCGCCCAGCCCCAGCTACGAGCAGTACTTC.

The rearrangement joins TRBV7-9 to TRBJ2-7; TRBD2 agrees at 8 bases. The junction had 4 bases not matched to a gene; V was cut back by 1 base and J by 2 bases. The CDR3 loop spans 15 amino acids. Germline V CDR1 and CDR2: SEHNR, FQNEAQ (reference sequence). The CDR3 loop reads CASSLGLAGTYEQYF. CDR3 bases: TGTGCCAGCAGCTTAGGTCTAGCGGGTACCTACGAGCAGTACTTC.

The chain carries TRBV28 and TRBJ1-2; D is possibly TRBD1 (5 bases). This CDR3 is built from 14 residues. The V end was cut by 5 bases, the J end by 7 bases, with 17 bases between. Per the germline V gene, CDR1 is MDHEN and CDR2 is SYDVKM. The CDR3 spells CASSPGDLAGGYTF. The CDR3 DNA sequence: TGTGCCAGCAGTCCGGGGGATCTGGCGGGTGGCTACACCTTC.

The rearrangement joins TRBV6-6 to TRBJ2-3, with TRBD2 matching 7 bases. The CDR3 is 14 amino acids. With 6 bases clipped from V and 10 bases from J, the junction kept 13 bases outside the gene matches. CDR1 and CDR2 (germline): MNHNY, SVGAGI (reference sequence). CDR3 residues: CASSPNGRAVAQYF. The CDR3, as DNA: TGTGCCAGCAGCCCAAATGGGAGGGCTGTGGCGCAGTATTTT.

V usage is TRBV10-2 and J usage is TRBJ1-1; D unclear. CDR1 and CDR2 (germline): WSHSY, SAAADI. There are 13 residues in the CDR3. V was clipped by 1 base and J by 11 bases, with 14 bases between them. The DNA of the CDR3 is TGCGCCAGCAGTGAGTGGGCCAGTAAGAGGGCTTTCTTT. This codes for CASSEWASKRAFF.

J is TRBJ2-7 and V is TRBV9; D possibly matches TRBD1 or TRBD2 (5 bases each). Trimming took off 4 bases at V and 3 bases at J, with 14 bases between the two ends. Germline V gene data show CDR1 as SGDLS and CDR2 as YYNGEE. CDR3 length: 14 residues. CDR3 sequence reads: CASSTGPIGYEQYF. The CDR3 coding sequence is TGTGCCAGCAGCACGGGACCGATAGGCTACGAGCAGTACTTC. Full variable domain (remainder filled in from reference TRBV9 and TRBJ2-7): DSGVTQTPKHLITATGQRVTLRCSPRSGDLSVYWYQQSLDQGLQFLIQYYNGEERAKGNILERFSAQQFPDLHSELNLSSLELGDSALYFCASSTGPIGYEQYFGPGTRLTVT.

The chain uses TRBV6-1 and TRBJ1-2; TRBD1 is a possible D gene (6 bases). The V end lost 5 bases, the J end lost 4 bases, and 14 bases lay between the germline ends. Germline values: CDR1 MNHNS, CDR2 SASEGT. This CDR3 region has 14 residues. CDR3 protein: CASSRHRESYGYTF. The CDR3 DNA sequence: TGTGCCAGCAGTAGGCACAGGGAAAGCTATGGCTACACCTTC.